Following are 24 T cell receptor beta chains from one sample sequenced in a study of glioma-infiltrating T cells after dendritic cell vaccination (dated by TCRdb to 2016 to 2017). The library was generated by the immunoSEQ multiplex PCR assay. The immuneACCESS repertoire file appears here via TCRdb, limited to in-frame rearrangements. These files lack a portion of the clones; in checked studies, under half of the deficit traces to unresolved V genes, and the cause of the others is not known. The sample contains 70,000 to 100,000 clones, 83% of them found a single time. The ten most abundant clones make up roughly 6.8% of the sample. The time point label for this specimen denotes: after dendritic cell vaccination, including at tumor progression/relapse. Sample: blood, taken after dendritic cell vaccination. The receptor source for this set is a human donor with glioblastoma.

The chain joins TRBV2 to TRBJ2-1; the match to TRBD1 covers 10 bases. Unmatched junction bases numbered 9, after V lost 1 base and J lost 6 bases. This CDR3 spans 17 amino acids. The V gene's germline CDR1 is SNHLY and CDR2 FYNNEI. The CDR3 reads CASSEGQTGGRGNEQFF. CDR3 nucleotides: TGTGCCAGCAGTGAAGGGCAGACAGGGGGCAGGGGCAATGAGCAGTTCTTC.

J is TRBJ1-6 and V is TRBV5-6; 9 bases agree with TRBD1. This CDR3 comprises 15 residues. Trimming cost V 2 bases and J 6 bases; bases outside gene matches: 3. From germline, CDR1 is SGHDT and CDR2 YYEEEE. CDR3 sequence: CASSFRGQGNSPLHF. Written as DNA, the CDR3 is TGTGCCAGCAGCTTCCGGGGACAGGGTAATTCACCCCTCCACTTT.

V gene TRBV6-1 combines with J gene TRBJ2-7; TRBD1 matches at 8 bases. In germline, CDR1 is MNHNS, CDR2 SASEGT. The length of the CDR3 is 15 residues. Trimming took 6 bases from V and 4 from J; bases not matched to a gene: 11. The CDR3 sequence is CASRMGTGRIYEQYF. The CDR3 DNA sequence: TGTGCCAGCAGGATGGGGACAGGCAGAATATACGAGCAGTACTTC.

This chain joins TRBV10-3 and TRBJ1-1; D is perhaps TRBD1 (6 bases). Trimming removed 6 bases at V and 1 base at J, with 12 bases between. The germline gives CDR1 ENHRY, CDR2 SYGVKD. The CDR3 consists of 14 residues. CDR3 loop: CAISQGGWNTEAFF. In DNA, the CDR3 is TGTGCCATCAGCCAAGGGGGATGGAACACTGAAGCTTTCTTT.

The V and J genes are TRBV19 and TRBJ2-3; D is uncertain. V shed 1 base and J shed 3 bases, with 5 bases lying between them. Looked up from germline, CDR1 is LNHDA and CDR2 is SQIVND (reference sequence). This CDR3 has 13 residues. CDR3 coding DNA: TGTGCCAGTAGTATAGCGAGAACAGATACGCAGTATTTT. Protein sequence: CASSIARTDTQYF.

The chain combines TRBV19 with TRBJ2-2; 7 nucleotides match TRBD1. Germline CDR1 and CDR2: LNHDA and SQIVND (reference sequence). The CDR3 runs to 15 residues. The J segment lost 2 bases and the V segment lost 4 bases, leaving 4 bases of the junction unmatched. CDR3 DNA: TGTGCCAGTAGTAACAGGGGACAAAACACCGGGGAGCTGTTTTTT. Encoded protein: CASSNRGQNTGELFF.

This sequence joins TRBV5-1 and TRBJ2-7; maybe TRBD2 (7 bases). V lost 0 bases and J 6 bases, leaving 13 bases between the germline ends. The CDR3 has 14 residues. Per germline, CDR1 SGHRS and CDR2 YFSETQ. The CDR3 DNA sequence: TGCGCCAGCAGCTTGGACGGGGGGCCCTCCGAGCAGTACTTC. Encoded protein: CASSLDGGPSEQYF.

V gene TRBV7-9 combines with J gene TRBJ2-2, with a possible D match to TRBD1 (5 bases). The CDR3 length is 15 residues. Trimming removed 1 base at V and 6 bases at J, with 12 bases between. The germline CDR1 and CDR2 sequences are SEHNR and FQNEAQ (reference sequence). CDR3 sequence reads: CASSLGSGFAGELFF. The CDR3 coding sequence is TGTGCCAGCAGCTTAGGATCAGGGTTTGCCGGGGAGCTGTTTTTT.

This clone occurred a few times. The V call is TRBV19, the J call TRBJ2-7; D is possibly TRBD2 (5 bases). Germline V gene sequence: CDR1 LNHDA, CDR2 SQIVND (reference sequence). The CDR3 has 14 residues. Trimming shortened V by 7 bases and J by 0 bases, and 13 bases separated the two germline ends. CDR3 DNA sequence: TGTGCCAGTAATACGGGAACAACCTCCTACGAGCAGTACTTC. Its protein is CASNTGTTSYEQYF.

The count of this clone is one. V usage is TRBV7-2 and J usage is TRBJ1-2; 8 bases align to TRBD1. CDR3 length: 15 residues. Germline CDR1 reads SGHTA; CDR2 reads FQGNSA. V trimming: 5 bases; J trimming: 3 bases; junction bases outside the gene matches: 8. The CDR3 DNA is TGTGCCAGCAGCATAGGACAGGGAACGGACTATGGCTACACCTTC. This translates into CASSIGQGTDYGYTF.

The gene calls are TRBV29-1 and TRBJ1-2; D might be TRBD1 (6 bases). This CDR3 is built from 18 residues. Trimming shortened V by 4 bases and J by 4 bases, and 28 bases separated the two germline ends. Germline CDR1 and CDR2: SQVTM and ANQGSEA. The CDR3 DNA reads TGCAGCGTTGTCAAGTCCTTTACCGGGACATTAACCGGCTATGGCTACACCTTC. As protein: CSVVKSFTGTLTGYGYTF.

The V gene is TRBV2, the J gene TRBJ2-3, with D possibly TRBD2 on 5 matching bases. The CDR3 totals 13 residues. Deletions cut 5 bases from V and 4 bases from J, with 10 bases between. Per the germline V gene, CDR1 is SNHLY and CDR2 is FYNNEI. CDR3 bases: TGTGCCAGCAGTATCCCGGGGTCAGATACGCAGTATTTT. Its translation is CASSIPGSDTQYF.

The V gene is TRBV15, the J gene TRBJ1-2; D may be TRBD1 (6 bases). The V gene's germline CDR1 is LNHNV and CDR2 YYDKDF (reference sequence). The CDR3 has 17 amino acids. V was cut by 0 bases and J by 5 bases, with 19 bases left in between. CDR3 nucleotides: TGTGCCACCAGCAGAGACTTGAATGGGGGGGCCGCGTATGGCTACACCTTC. Its translation is CATSRDLNGGAAYGYTF.

This chain uses TRBV4-3 with TRBJ1-4; no clear D. The V gene's germline CDR1 is LGHNA and CDR2 YSLEER. This CDR3 region has 13 residues. V shed 0 bases and J shed 14 bases, with 13 bases lying between them. The CDR3: CASSQEVEVELFF. In DNA, the CDR3 is TGCGCCAGCAGCCAAGAGGTTGAGGTTGAGCTGTTTTTT.

This clone occurred once. The chain has TRBV6-6 and TRBJ2-7; 7 positions match TRBD2. The V gene end was trimmed by 6 bases and the J gene end by 5 bases; junction bases not matched to a gene: 7. The CDR3 is made up of 13 amino acids. The germline V gene encodes CDR1 MNHNY and CDR2 SVGAGI (reference sequence). This CDR3 is CASRPTSVNEQYF. The CDR3 nucleotides read TGTGCCAGCAGACCAACTAGCGTCAACGAGCAGTACTTC.

CDR3 in amino acids: CSGLSSSYNEQFF. As DNA, the CDR3 is TGCAGCGGGTTAAGTAGCTCCTACAATGAGCAGTTCTTC. This chain connects TRBV29-1 to TRBJ2-1; D is unclear. Germline CDR1 is SQVTM and CDR2 is ANQGSEA. The V end was cut by 7 bases, the J end by 0 bases, with 10 bases between. The CDR3 consists of 13 residues.

The gene calls are TRBV2 and TRBJ2-5, with a weak D call TRBD2 (7 bases). From germline, CDR1 is SNHLY and CDR2 FYNNEI. Trimming removed 2 bases from V and 5 bases from J, with 12 bases in between. The CDR3 loop spans 14 amino acids. CDR3 DNA sequence: TGTGCCAGCAGTGAACGGGGGGCGGGGGAGACCCAGTACTTC. Amino acids: CASSERGAGETQYF.

V is TRBV7-6 and J is TRBJ2-7; the D gene is possibly TRBD2 (5 bases). Germline V gives CDR1 SGHVS, CDR2 FNYEAQ. V dropped 5 bases and J dropped 6 bases, with 11 bases sitting between them. This CDR3 comprises 12 residues. The CDR3 reads CASSLRRGEQYF. For the CDR3, the DNA is TGTGCCAGCAGCCTTCGACGGGGCGAGCAGTACTTC.

The gene calls are TRBV25-1 and TRBJ1-5, with TRBD1 matching 7 bases. The CDR3 extends over 15 amino acids. Germline CDR1 reads MGHDK; CDR2 reads SYGVNS. V trimming: 4 bases; J trimming: 5 bases; junction bases outside the gene matches: 8. CDR3 nucleotides: TGTGCCAGCAGTGCAAACCGGGACAGCCATCAGCCCCAGCATTTT. It is translated as CASSANRDSHQPQHF.

This sequence joins TRBV5-1 and TRBJ2-1; TRBD2 aligns across 13 bases. Per the germline V gene, CDR1 is SGHRS and CDR2 is YFSETQ. V dropped 8 bases and J dropped 7; count of bases not matched to a gene: 9. The CDR3 extends over 15 amino acids. For the CDR3, the DNA is TGCGCCAGTACGCCTCGGGGACTAGCGGGAAATGAGCAGTTCTTC. Its protein is CASTPRGLAGNEQFF.

This chain uses TRBV6-5 with TRBJ1-1, with D maybe TRBD1 (5 bases). CDR1 MNHEY and CDR2 SVGAGI come from the germline V gene. Trimming cost V 7 bases and J 4 bases, with 13 bases left between them. The CDR3 consists of 13 residues. The chain's CDR3 is CASKQEGTTEAFF. In DNA form, the CDR3 reads TGTGCCAGCAAGCAGGAGGGGACCACTGAAGCTTTCTTT.

The chain links TRBV5-6 to TRBJ2-1, with 9 bases matching TRBD2. The V gene end was trimmed by 4 bases and the J gene end by 4 bases; junction bases not matched to a gene: 6. The CDR3 has 15 residues. Germline V gene sequence: CDR1 SGHDT, CDR2 YYEEEE. The CDR3 sequence is CASSPSGEVYNEQFF. The CDR3 DNA sequence: TGTGCCAGCAGCCCTAGCGGGGAGGTTTACAATGAGCAGTTCTTC.

The sample holds a few counts of this clone. V and J are TRBV5-4 and TRBJ2-7; TRBD1 is a possible D gene (6 bases). With 4 bases removed from V and 2 bases from J, the gap between germline ends came to 16 bases. CDR3 length equals 15 residues. Germline values: CDR1 SGHNT, CDR2 YYREEE (reference sequence). The DNA of the CDR3 is TGTGCCAGCAGCCGGAGGACAGTAATACCCTACGAGCAGTACTTC. This translates into CASSRRTVIPYEQYF.

There are a few counts of this clone. This chain links TRBV6-1 with TRBJ2-7; D possibly corresponds to TRBD2 (6 bases). Per germline, CDR1 MNHNS and CDR2 SASEGT. CDR3 length: 12 amino acids. V was clipped by 8 bases and J by 4 bases, with 12 bases between them. CDR3 DNA sequence: TGTGCCAGCCTGAGGAGGGAATACGAGCAGTACTTC. Protein: CASLRREYEQYF.